Presented here are 32 T cell receptor beta chains from one specimen sequenced in a study of shared T cell receptors in the human thymus. Using immunoSEQ multiplex PCR, the repertoire was profiled, and TCRdb retains in-frame clones only, with some absent. Here the sample spans hundreds of thousands of clones, approximately 90% being singletons. The sample was also linked to a second study, of human thymus T cells.

Sequencing used thymocytes. These receptor sequences come from a boy under two years old with a congenital heart defect.

This chain links TRBV7-9 with TRBJ1-1; perhaps TRBD1 as D (6 bases). Germline V CDR1 and CDR2: SEHNR, FQNEAQ (reference sequence). The CDR3 contains 15 residues. V gave up 2 bases and J gave up 7 bases, with 17 bases separating them. The CDR3 region has the DNA TGTGCCAGCAGCTTAAGGAAGGGGGGGGCGGGTGAAGCTTTCTTT. This gives the protein CASSLRKGGAGEAFF.

The DNA for the CDR3 is TGTGCCAGCAGCCAACGGAGGATTTTTGACCAAAACATTCAGTACTTC. Translating gives CASSQRRIFDQNIQYF. The chain combines TRBV4-2 with TRBJ2-4, with a weak D call TRBD2 (5 bases). CDR3 length: 16 residues. Trimming cost V 2 bases and J 5 bases, with 16 bases left between them. Germline CDR1 is LGHNA and CDR2 is YNFKEQ.

V is TRBV4-3 and J is TRBJ2-2, with a weak D call TRBD2 (6 bases). The CDR3 runs to 15 residues. V lost 2 bases to trimming and J lost 7 bases, with 14 bases between them. Germline CDR1 reads LGHNA; CDR2 reads YSLEER. The CDR3 DNA reads as TGCGCCAGCAGCCAAATCAGGGAGGTTTGCGGGGAGCTGTTTTTT. This gives the protein CASSQIREVCGELFF.

V and J are TRBV4-3 and TRBJ2-5; 7 bases fit TRBD1. There are 15 residues in the CDR3. Germline trimming cut 0 bases from V and 5 bases from J; bases unmatched to any gene: 6. CDR1 is LGHNA, CDR2 YSLEER, per germline. CDR3: CASSQDLGGRETQYF. CDR3 DNA sequence: TGCGCCAGCAGCCAAGATCTAGGGGGCAGGGAGACCCAGTACTTC.

The chain is built from TRBV6-6 and TRBJ2-3, with 9 bases aligning to TRBD2. V trimming: 7 bases; J trimming: 4 bases; junction bases outside the gene matches: 9. CDR1 is MNHNY and CDR2 is SVGAGI in the germline V gene (reference sequence). The CDR3 is 15 residues long. CDR3 sequence reads: CASNKGAGGPDTQYF. The DNA of the CDR3 is TGTGCCAGCAATAAGGGGGCGGGAGGGCCAGATACGCAGTATTTT.

J is TRBJ2-3 and V is TRBV6-6, with 8 bases identical to TRBD1. Germline-derived CDR1 and CDR2 are MNHNY and SVGAGI (reference sequence). The CDR3 length is 16 residues. V lost 0 bases, J lost 1 base, and 3 bases stayed unmatched. DNA of the CDR3: TGTGCCAGCAGTTACTCGACAGGGGAGGGCACAGATACGCAGTATTTT. Translation: CASSYSTGEGTDTQYF.

This clone appeared once. The chain joins TRBV4-1 to TRBJ1-1; no clear D gene. Germline CDR1 reads MGHRA; CDR2 reads YSYEKL. V lost 1 base and J 2 bases, leaving 11 bases between the germline ends. The CDR3 consists of 15 residues. CDR3: CASSQGRGRNTEAFF. In nucleotides, the CDR3 is TGCGCCAGCAGCCAAGGTCGGGGAAGAAACACTGAAGCTTTCTTT.

In regard to this clone: At one end, the junction sequence differs from germline, possibly due to a read error. The V and J genes are TRBV5-1 and TRBJ1-1; a possible D gene is TRBD1 (6 bases). CDR1 and CDR2 from the germline V gene are SGHRS and YFSETQ. The CDR3 consists of 15 residues. The CDR3, as DNA: TGCGCCAGCAGCTTGGACAGGGACCTGAAGACTGAAGCTTTCTTT. Translating it yields CASSLDRDLKTEAFF. Drawing the rest from reference TRBV5-1 and TRBJ1-1, the complete variable domain is KAGVTQTPRYLIKTRGQQVTLSCSPISGHRSVSWYQQTPGQGLQFLFEYFSETQRNKGNFPGRFSGRQFSNSRSEMNVSTLELGDSALYLCASSLDRDLKTEAFFGQGTRLTVV.

This chain connects TRBV6-5 to TRBJ1-2; D may be TRBD1 (6 bases). V dropped 5 bases and J dropped 6 bases, with 16 bases sitting between them. The germline V gene encodes CDR1 MNHEY and CDR2 SVGAGI. The CDR3 consists of 14 residues. CDR3 sequence reads: CASSTHGTSDGYTF. As DNA, the CDR3 is TGTGCCAGCAGTACGCACGGGACAAGCGATGGCTACACCTTC.

In the case of this clone: One end of the junction is discordant with germline, which a read error may explain. The rearrangement links TRBV18 to TRBJ2-1; possible D gene TRBD2, 6 bases. Germline V gene lookup returns CDR1 KGHSH and CDR2 LQKENI. The CDR3 runs 14 residues. CDR3 protein: CASSPRDSHNEQFF. The CDR3 region has the DNA TGTGCCAGCTCACCACGGGACTCCCACAATGAGCAGTTCTTC.

In DNA form, the CDR3 reads TGTGCCAGCAGTGATAATGGACAGACCAATCAGCCCCAGCATTTT. Translating gives CASSDNGQTNQPQHF. This chain links TRBV2 with TRBJ1-5; D might be TRBD1 (6 bases). The CDR3 has 15 amino acids. The germline V and J ends were trimmed by 3 bases and 3 bases, with 12 bases remaining between them. From germline, CDR1 is SNHLY and CDR2 FYNNEI.

V is TRBV6-4 and J is TRBJ2-1; 9 bases fit TRBD2. The CDR3 has 15 residues. Germline V CDR1 and CDR2: MRHNA, SNTAGT. J gave up 6 bases and V 10 bases, and 13 bases lay outside the gene matches. CDR3 DNA sequence: TGTGCCACTCCTGGGATGCGGGAGGGGGGCAATGAGCAGTTCTTC. This encodes CATPGMREGGNEQFF.

The chain combines TRBV30 with TRBJ2-1; TRBD2 matches 10 bases. CDR3 size: 14 residues. Germline trimming cut 3 bases from V and 7 bases from J; bases unmatched to any gene: 6. Germline CDR1 GTSNPN, CDR2 SVGIG (reference sequence). The CDR3 is CAWSTPGLANEQFF. In nucleotides, the CDR3 is TGTGCCTGGAGCACTCCGGGACTAGCGAATGAGCAGTTCTTC.

This rearrangement joins TRBV4-3 to TRBJ2-1; 7 positions agree with TRBD2. The germline gives CDR1 LGHNA, CDR2 YSLEER. The J segment lost 1 base and the V segment lost 0 bases, leaving 9 bases of the junction unmatched. This CDR3 comprises 18 residues. The CDR3 DNA reads TGCGCCAGCAGCCAAGAGTTAACTAGCGAGTTTTCCTACAATGAGCAGTTCTTC. This translates into CASSQELTSEFSYNEQFF.

In DNA form, the CDR3 reads TGTGCCAGCAGCGGAAGGCGGCCCGGGGAGCTGTTTTTT. Translation: CASSGRRPGELFF. The chain combines TRBV7-2 with TRBJ2-2; D not certain. The V gene lost 5 bases and the J gene lost 6 bases, with 10 bases spanning the gap. The V gene's germline CDR1 is SGHTA and CDR2 FQGNSA. The CDR3 has 13 amino acids. Combining the CDR3 with reference TRBV7-2 and TRBJ2-2 gives the whole variable domain GAGVSQSPSNKVTEKGKDVELRCDPISGHTALYWYRQSLGQGLEFLIYFQGNSAPDKSGLPSDRFSAERTGGSVSTLTIQRTQQEDSAVYLCASSGRRPGELFFGEGSRLTVL.

This clone was seen a handful of times. CDR3 coding DNA: TGTGCCAGCAGCTCACTTAGCGGGAGGTTAGTCTACGAGCAGTACTTC. It encodes CASSSLSGRLVYEQYF. The V call is TRBV5-4, the J call TRBJ2-5, with 10 bases identical to TRBD2. Near its end, the DNA agrees better with TRBJ2-7, so the J call may be wrong. This CDR3 is 16 amino acids long. The germline V gene encodes CDR1 SGHNT and CDR2 YYREEE (reference sequence).

The chain carries TRBV5-6 and TRBJ1-5; D remains unclear. The V and J ends lost 0 bases and 4 bases respectively, with 17 bases between them. Germline lookup yields CDR1 SGHDT and CDR2 YYEEEE. This CDR3 has 17 amino acids. CDR3 amino acids: CASSLGPFENSNQPQHF. CDR3 coding DNA: TGTGCCAGCAGCTTGGGGCCGTTCGAGAACAGTAATCAGCCCCAGCATTTT. Combining the CDR3 with reference TRBV5-6 and TRBJ1-5 gives the whole variable domain DAGVTQSPTHLIKTRGQQVTLRCSPKSGHDTVSWYQQALGQGPQFIFQYYEEEERQRGNFPDRFSGHQFPNYSSELNVNALLLGDSALYLCASSLGPFENSNQPQHFGDGTRLSIL.

This chain uses TRBV12-5 with TRBJ2-6; D not resolved. V was cut by 10 bases and J by 0 bases, with 16 bases left in between. The CDR3 consists of 16 residues. Germline loops: CDR1 LGHNT, CDR2 FRNRAP. The CDR3 spells CATTGSSSSGANVLTF. Here the CDR3 DNA reads TGTGCTACTACCGGGTCCTCCAGCTCTGGGGCCAACGTCCTGACTTTC.

The chain carries TRBV7-3 and TRBJ2-7; TRBD2 is a possible D gene (7 bases). CDR3 length: 15 amino acids. Trimming pared 5 bases from V and 3 bases from J, leaving 17 bases between. Germline CDR1 SGHTA, CDR2 FQGTGA. CDR3: CASSPRGGSIYEQYF. The CDR3 nucleotides are TGTGCCAGCAGCCCTAGGGGGGGTTCTATCTACGAGCAGTACTTC. Filled out from reference TRBV7-3 and TRBJ2-7, the complete variable domain reads GAGVSQTPSNKVTEKGKYVELRCDPISGHTALYWYRQSLGQGPEFLIYFQGTGAADDSGLPNDRFFAVRPEGSVSTLKIQRTERGDSAVYLCASSPRGGSIYEQYFGPGTRLTVT.

As for this clone: At one end the junction does not follow the germline gene, possibly because of a read error. The CDR3 sequence: CASSESPDLGEVCF. CDR3 DNA sequence: TGTGCCAGCAGTGAATCTCCCGACCTCGGGGAGGTGTGTTTT. This sequence joins TRBV6-1 and TRBJ2-2; maybe TRBD2 (6 bases). This CDR3 is built from 14 residues. The germline V gene has CDR1 MNHNS and CDR2 SASEGT.

The chain employs TRBV30 and TRBJ2-3; D may be TRBD2 (7 bases). In germline, CDR1 is GTSNPN, CDR2 SVGIG (reference sequence). V was pared by 3 bases and J by 5 bases, with 18 bases between. This CDR3 has 15 amino acids. CDR3 DNA: TGTGCCTGGAGGCGTTTAGAGGGAGGGGGAGATACGCAGTATTTT. Amino acids: CAWRRLEGGGDTQYF.

CDR3 region: CASSRRYRVTEAFF. In DNA form, the CDR3 reads TGTGCCAGCAGTCGCCGTTACAGGGTCACTGAAGCTTTCTTT. The chain is built from TRBV27 and TRBJ1-1; perhaps TRBD1 as D (6 bases). In germline, CDR1 is MNHEY, CDR2 SMNVEV (reference sequence). This CDR3 spans 14 amino acids. V dropped 5 bases and J dropped 4 bases, with 14 bases sitting between them.

This clone occurred a few times. The chain links TRBV30 to TRBJ1-2; tentative D call: TRBD1 (5 bases). Germline assignment: CDR1 GTSNPN and CDR2 SVGIG (reference sequence). This CDR3 spans 13 amino acids. V lost 2 bases to trimming and J lost 6 bases, with 13 bases between them. The CDR3 nucleotides are TGTGCCTGGAGTAGCCGCAGGGCTAATGGCTACACCTTC. Translation: CAWSSRRANGYTF.

This clone was counted a single time. The chain has TRBV29-1 and TRBJ2-6; the D gene is possibly TRBD1 (7 bases). V dropped 4 bases and J dropped 0 bases, with 16 bases sitting between them. Germline loops: CDR1 SQVTM, CDR2 ANQGSEA. This CDR3 region has 17 residues. The CDR3 DNA follows: TGCAGCGTTGGGAGGGACAGTGCGGTCTCTGGGGCCAACGTCCTGACTTTC. It is translated as CSVGRDSAVSGANVLTF.

This clone was recorded only once. J is TRBJ2-3 and V is TRBV9, with a tentative D call TRBD1 (5 bases). This CDR3 spans 14 amino acids. Germline assignment: CDR1 SGDLS and CDR2 YYNGEE. The V gene lost 4 bases and the J gene lost 0 bases, with 9 bases spanning the gap. The CDR3 reads CASSFKGSTDTQYF. In DNA form, the CDR3 reads TGTGCCAGCAGCTTCAAGGGGAGCACAGATACGCAGTATTTT.

The V gene is TRBV27, the J gene TRBJ2-3; 15 nucleotides agree with TRBD2. The V gene end was trimmed by 5 bases and the J gene end by 1 base; junction bases not matched to a gene: 7. The germline CDR1 and CDR2 sequences are MNHEY and SMNVEV (reference sequence). The CDR3 contains 18 residues. The DNA of the CDR3 is TGTGCCAGCAGTCCCCTGGGACTAGCGGGAGGTTGCACAGATACGCAGTATTTT. Its protein is CASSPLGLAGGCTDTQYF.

The chain links TRBV25-1 to TRBJ2-7; maybe TRBD1 (6 bases). Trimming left V 2 bases short and J 9 bases short, with 11 bases between. CDR1 and CDR2 (germline): MGHDK, SYGVNS. The CDR3 spans 12 residues. The CDR3 nucleotides are TGTGCCAGCAGTGAAGGGGGCGGAGGGCAGTACTTC. Its translation: CASSEGGGGQYF.

DNA of the CDR3: TGCGCCAGCAGCCAGAGCTCTAGCGGGAGAGTCCCAGATACGCAGTATTTT. It specifies CASSQSSSGRVPDTQYF. The rearrangement uses TRBV4-1 and TRBJ2-3; 10 bases match TRBD2. Germline V gene lookup returns CDR1 MGHRA and CDR2 YSYEKL. CDR3 length: 17 amino acids. J was trimmed by 4 bases and V by 3 bases; bases with no gene match: 10.

This clone appeared once. The chain combines TRBV4-3 with TRBJ2-1, with D perhaps matching TRBD2 (6 bases). The CDR3 consists of 13 residues. The germline CDR1 and CDR2 sequences are LGHNA and YSLEER. Trimming pared 4 bases from V and 5 bases from J, leaving 9 bases between. CDR3 in DNA: TGCGCCAGCAGCCGAGGGACTGACAATGAGCAGTTCTTC. It specifies CASSRGTDNEQFF.

V is TRBV6-1 and J is TRBJ2-3, with TRBD2 as a possible D gene (5 bases). Germline CDR1 and CDR2: MNHNS and SASEGT. This CDR3 is built from 15 residues. Between the trimmed V and J ends, which lost 8 bases and 4 bases, there was a span of 19 bases. The CDR3 nucleotides are TGTGCCAGCCGGTGGTTCGGGGAGCGGCCAGATACGCAGTATTTT. Its translation is CASRWFGERPDTQYF.

This clone was seen a handful of times. CDR3 protein: CASSDGFRTDTQYF. CDR3 in DNA: TGTGCCAGCAGTGACGGGTTCCGCACAGATACGCAGTATTTT. The chain uses TRBV6-1 and TRBJ2-3; D is ambiguous. CDR3 length: 14 amino acids. Germline lookup yields CDR1 MNHNS and CDR2 SASEGT. V lost 3 bases, J lost 1 base, and 8 bases lay in between.

V usage is TRBV5-4 and J usage is TRBJ2-7; 8 bases agree with TRBD2. The CDR3 covers 14 residues. Germline-derived CDR1 and CDR2 are SGHNT and YYREEE (reference sequence). V was clipped by 4 bases and J by 1 base; unmatched bases: 4. The CDR3 region is CASSAGLESYEQYF. For the CDR3, the DNA is TGTGCCAGCAGCGCGGGACTAGAGTCCTACGAGCAGTACTTC. Based on the CDR3 plus reference TRBV5-4 and TRBJ2-7, the full variable domain is ETGVTQSPTHLIKTRGQQVTLRCSSQSGHNTVSWYQQALGQGPQFIFQYYREEENGRGNFPPRFSGLQFPNYSSELNVNALELDDSALYLCASSAGLESYEQYFGPGTRLTVT.